Following are 14 T cell receptor beta chains from one sample sequenced in a study of T cell responses to AZD1222 COVID-19 vaccine. Measured with immunoSEQ multiplex PCR; TCRdb has only the in-frame clones, and not every one. The repertoire holds about 150,000 clones, with 90% to 95% as singletons. The sample consisted of peripheral blood, taken 28 days after the second AZD1222 dose. These receptor sequences come from an adult who received the AZD1222 COVID-19 vaccine.

The chain uses TRBV11-2 and TRBJ2-7; D is undetermined. The CDR3 covers 15 residues. Trimming took 2 bases from V and 3 from J, leaving 14 bases between them. Germline assignment: CDR1 SGHAT and CDR2 FQNNGV. CDR3 sequence reads: CASSLSDGVNYEQYF. CDR3 coding DNA: TGTGCCAGCAGCTTATCCGACGGTGTAAACTACGAGCAGTACTTC. Combining the CDR3 with reference TRBV11-2 and TRBJ2-7 gives the whole variable domain EAGVAQSPRYKIIEKRQSVAFWCNPISGHATLYWYQQILGQGPKLLIQFQNNGVVDDSQLPKDRFSAERLKGVDSTLKIQPAKLEDSAVYLCASSLSDGVNYEQYFGPGTRLTVT.

CDR3: CASRETSYGGELFF. DNA of the CDR3: TGTGCCAGTAGAGAGACTAGTTACGGCGGGGAGCTGTTTTTT. This chain connects TRBV19 to TRBJ2-2; possible D gene TRBD2, 6 bases. Looked up from germline, CDR1 is LNHDA and CDR2 is SQIVND (reference sequence). This CDR3 region has 14 residues. Trimming took off 6 bases at V and 7 bases at J, with 15 bases between the two ends.

The V call is TRBV6-5, the J call TRBJ1-1, with D unclear. The germline CDR1 and CDR2 sequences are MNHEY and SVGAGI. The CDR3 extends over 14 amino acids. The V gene lost 4 bases and the J gene lost 1 base, with 10 bases spanning the gap. The DNA for the CDR3 is TGTGCCAGCAGTTGGCGAGGGCCGAACACTGAAGCTTTCTTT. It translates to CASSWRGPNTEAFF.

The chain combines TRBV28 with TRBJ1-2, with D perhaps TRBD1 (6 bases). The CDR3 sequence is 13 residues long. The ends were cut back, 5 bases at V and 7 bases at J, with 14 bases in the middle. CDR1 is MDHEN, CDR2 SYDVKM, per germline. CDR3 coding DNA: TGTGCCAGCAGTCCGCCCGGGGGCCTTGGCTACACCTTC. It encodes CASSPPGGLGYTF.

This chain connects TRBV4-1 to TRBJ2-3; D unclear. This CDR3 has 17 amino acids. Germline CDR1 is MGHRA and CDR2 is YSYEKL. Deletions cut 5 bases from V and 2 bases from J, with 20 bases between. The CDR3 region has the DNA TGCGCCAGCAGCAAACTGTCTGGCGGAGAACCCACAGATACGCAGTATTTT. Its protein product is CASSKLSGGEPTDTQYF.

There are a few counts of this clone. V usage is TRBV18 and J usage is TRBJ1-2; the D gene is possibly TRBD1 (6 bases). The CDR3 consists of 16 residues. V was cut by 0 bases and J by 0 bases, with 11 bases left in between. The germline V gene has CDR1 KGHSH and CDR2 LQKENI. CDR3 loop: CASSPPGQETNYGYTF. The CDR3 DNA is TGTGCCAGCTCACCACCGGGACAAGAAACTAACTATGGCTACACCTTC.

This chain uses TRBV11-2 with TRBJ2-7; unclear D gene. Germline values: CDR1 SGHAT, CDR2 FQNNGV. The CDR3 has 15 residues. V lost 5 bases and J 0 bases, leaving 14 bases between the germline ends. CDR3 coding DNA: TGTGCCAGCAGCCACCGGGCCTTCGGCTCCTACGAGCAGTACTTC. It is translated as CASSHRAFGSYEQYF.

The chain recombines TRBV9 with TRBJ1-1; 7 positions match TRBD1. The CDR3 is made up of 17 amino acids. CDR1 is SGDLS and CDR2 is YYNGEE in the germline V gene. J gave up 7 bases and V 2 bases, and 17 bases lay outside the gene matches. The CDR3 region is CASSVEEGRAGGYEAFF. The DNA for the CDR3 is TGTGCCAGCAGCGTTGAAGAAGGTCGGGCAGGGGGTTATGAAGCTTTCTTT.

The count of this clone is one. V is TRBV4-1 and J is TRBJ2-7; D perhaps matches TRBD1 (6 bases). The V gene's germline CDR1 is MGHRA and CDR2 YSYEKL. The CDR3 has 15 residues. Trimming took off 4 bases at V and 5 bases at J, with 18 bases between the two ends. The CDR3 coding sequence is TGCGCCAGCAGCCCCTCCGGACAGCGCTTCGACGAGCAGTACTTC. Translating it yields CASSPSGQRFDEQYF.

In DNA, the CDR3 is TGTGCCAGCAGTGAATATGGCAAGGGACTGAGTGAAGCTTTCTTT. Its translation: CASSEYGKGLSEAFF. The rearrangement links TRBV6-1 to TRBJ1-1; D might be TRBD1 (5 bases). Deletions cut 2 bases from V and 7 bases from J, with 17 bases between. The CDR3 runs 15 residues. Germline lookup yields CDR1 MNHNS and CDR2 SASEGT.

This clone has just a few counts. V usage is TRBV5-4 and J usage is TRBJ2-3; no definite D call. Trimming cost V 3 bases and J 4 bases, with 15 bases left between them. From germline, CDR1 is SGHNT and CDR2 YYREEE (reference sequence). This CDR3 has 15 amino acids. The CDR3 protein is CASSSPGSSSDTQYF. The CDR3 coding sequence is TGTGCCAGCAGCTCCCCCGGCTCCTCGTCAGATACGCAGTATTTT. The variable domain in full, completed from reference TRBV5-4 and TRBJ2-3, reads ETGVTQSPTHLIKTRGQQVTLRCSSQSGHNTVSWYQQALGQGPQFIFQYYREEENGRGNFPPRFSGLQFPNYSSELNVNALELDDSALYLCASSSPGSSSDTQYFGPGTRLTVL.

The CDR3 reads CASSLLLGGINSGANVLTF. The DNA for the CDR3 is TGCGCCAGCAGCCTCCTATTAGGGGGGATCAACTCTGGGGCCAACGTCCTGACTTTC. The chain recombines TRBV5-1 with TRBJ2-6; the D call may be TRBD1 or TRBD2 (6 bases each). The V end was cut by 4 bases, the J end by 0 bases, with 20 bases between. The CDR3 runs 19 residues. Per germline, CDR1 SGHRS and CDR2 YFSETQ.

The chain joins TRBV12-5 to TRBJ1-1; possible D gene TRBD1, 5 bases. The CDR3 contains 13 residues. The V end was cut by 9 bases, the J end by 5 bases, with 16 bases between. From germline, CDR1 is LGHNT and CDR2 FRNRAP. In DNA form, the CDR3 reads TGTGCTAGCCGGGGCAGCCTTACTACTGAAGCTTTCTTT. Encoded protein: CASRGSLTTEAFF.

This chain connects TRBV4-2 to TRBJ2-7; tentative D call: TRBD1 (6 bases). Germline values: CDR1 LGHNA, CDR2 YNFKEQ. Trimming left V 1 base short and J 4 bases short, with 14 bases between. The CDR3 covers 15 residues. The CDR3 DNA is TGTGCCAGCAGCCAAGTGCCAGGGGACAATTACGAGCAGTACTTC. Translated, it gives CASSQVPGDNYEQYF.